This T cell receptor beta chain came from a study of control samples from healthy donors and cancer patients. V was pared by 5 bases and J by 11 bases, with 12 bases between. The CDR3 totals 12 residues. The germline V gene encodes CDR1 SGHVS and CDR2 FNYEAQ. Clones were sequenced by immunoSEQ multiplex PCR, and TCRdb holds only the in-frame ones, with some missing. Of 100,000 to 150,000 clones detected, more than 80% appear once; the ten largest clones hold about 2.5%. This TCR was recovered from a man aged 40-55 years in good health. The rearrangement links TRBV7-6 to TRBJ1-4; no firm D call. Sequencing input: blood. The CDR3 coding sequence is TGTGCCAGCAGCCCCGAGGTGGGGAAACTGTTTTTT. Its translation: CASSPEVGKLFF. Full variable domain (missing parts from reference TRBV7-6 and TRBJ1-4): GAGVSQSPRYKVTKRGQDVALRCDPISGHVSLYWYRQALGQGPEFLTYFNYEAQQDKSGLPNDRFSAERPEGSISTLTIQRTEQRDSAMYRCASSPEVGKLFFGSGTQLSVL.